This T cell receptor (beta chain) was obtained from a study of cytomegalovirus exposure and HLA in healthy donors. Germline CDR1 reads MGHRA; CDR2 reads YSYEKL. V was trimmed by 4 bases and J by 4 bases, leaving 25 bases between them. The CDR3 loop spans 18 amino acids. In the PCR, 60 Vbeta and 13 Jbeta primers were used. Clones were read by immunoSEQ multiplex PCR, and TCRdb kept only the in-frame ones, dropping some. The sample contains 150,000 or so clones, approximately 84% of which appear only once. The clonotype comes from a woman aged 40-49 years in good health and CMV-seronegative. This chain joins TRBV4-1 and TRBJ1-2; D is unresolved. Sequenced input: PBMCs. For the CDR3, the DNA is TGCGCCAGCAGCCTTAATTCGGAGAGGCCAGCTCCACTCTATGGCTACACCTTC. Translated: CASSLNSERPAPLYGYTF.